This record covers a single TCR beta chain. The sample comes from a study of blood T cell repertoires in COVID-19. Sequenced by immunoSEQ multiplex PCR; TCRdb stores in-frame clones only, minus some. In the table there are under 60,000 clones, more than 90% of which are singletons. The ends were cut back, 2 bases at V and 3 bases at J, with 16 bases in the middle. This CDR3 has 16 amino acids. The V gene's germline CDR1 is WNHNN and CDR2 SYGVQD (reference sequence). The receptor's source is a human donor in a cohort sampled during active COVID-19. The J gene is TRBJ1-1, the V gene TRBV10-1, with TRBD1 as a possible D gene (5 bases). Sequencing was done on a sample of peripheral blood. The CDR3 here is CASSETQGFGDTEAFF. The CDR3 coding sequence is TGCGCCAGCAGTGAGACCCAGGGTTTTGGAGACACTGAAGCTTTCTTT.